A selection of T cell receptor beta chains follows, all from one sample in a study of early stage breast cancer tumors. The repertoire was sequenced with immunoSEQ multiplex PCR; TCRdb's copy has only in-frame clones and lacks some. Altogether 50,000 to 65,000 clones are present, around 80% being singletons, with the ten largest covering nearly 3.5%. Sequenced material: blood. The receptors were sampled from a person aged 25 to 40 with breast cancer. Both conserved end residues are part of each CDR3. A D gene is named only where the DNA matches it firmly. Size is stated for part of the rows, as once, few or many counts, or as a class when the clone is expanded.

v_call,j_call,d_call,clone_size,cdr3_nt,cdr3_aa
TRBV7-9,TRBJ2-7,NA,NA,TGTGCCAGCAGCTTCCATTCCTCCGGGACCCGCTCCTACGAGCAGTACTTC,CASSFHSSGTRSYEQYF
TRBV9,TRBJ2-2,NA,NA,TGTGCCAGCAGCGGGAGCGGGTTCGGGGAGCTGTTTTTT,CASSGSGFGELFF
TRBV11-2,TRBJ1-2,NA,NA,TGTGCCAGCAGCTTAGGGACAAATAACTATGGCTACACCTTC,CASSLGTNNYGYTF
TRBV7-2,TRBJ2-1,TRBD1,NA,TGTGCCAGCAGTTTACAGGGGTACAATGAGCAGTTCTTC,CASSLQGYNEQFF
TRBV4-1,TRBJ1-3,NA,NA,TGCGCCAGCAGCCAACCACAGGGCTTCTCTGGAAACACCATATATTTT,CASSQPQGFSGNTIYF
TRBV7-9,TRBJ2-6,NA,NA,TGTGCCAGCAGCCCAAGTGGGGTTTTTGGGGCCAACGTCCTGACTTTC,CASSPSGVFGANVLTF
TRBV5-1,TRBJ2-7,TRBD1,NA,TGCGCCAGCAGCTTAGGGCTAGGACAGGAATTCTACGAGCAGTACTTC,CASSLGLGQEFYEQYF
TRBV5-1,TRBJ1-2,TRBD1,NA,TGCGCCAGCAGCTTGGTTCAGGGGGCTCCTGGCTACACCTTC,CASSLVQGAPGYTF
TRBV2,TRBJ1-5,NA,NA,TGTGCCAGCAGTGTTTTGGGGACCGGGCGGCCCCAGCATTTT,CASSVLGTGRPQHF
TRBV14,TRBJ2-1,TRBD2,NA,TGTGCCAGCTCCCCCAGGCTAGCGGGGTACAATGAGCAGTTCTTC,CASSPRLAGYNEQFF
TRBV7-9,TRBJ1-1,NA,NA,TGTGCCAGCAGCCGGACAGCGAACACTGAAGCTTTCTTT,CASSRTANTEAFF
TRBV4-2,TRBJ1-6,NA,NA,TGTGCCAGCAGCCAGATTCAGACGCAGCCCTATAATTCACCCCTCCACTTT,CASSQIQTQPYNSPLHF
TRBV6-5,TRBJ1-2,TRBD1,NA,TGTGCCAGCAGTCGAGGGACAGGCGCTAACTATGGCTACACCTTC,CASSRGTGANYGYTF
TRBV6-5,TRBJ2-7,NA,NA,TGTGCCAGCAGTTACGAGAGGGAGCAGTACTTC,CASSYEREQYF
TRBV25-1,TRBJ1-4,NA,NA,TGTGCCAGCAGTGGGTGGGGAACTAATGAAAAACTGTTTTTT,CASSGWGTNEKLFF
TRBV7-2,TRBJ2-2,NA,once,TGTGCCAGCAGCTTCTCGGGAGATCAAACCGGGGAGCTGTTTTTT,CASSFSGDQTGELFF
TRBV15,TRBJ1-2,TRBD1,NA,TGTGCCACCAGCAGAGGGGGGACAGGTAACTATGGCTACACCTTC,CATSRGGTGNYGYTF
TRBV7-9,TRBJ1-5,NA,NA,TGTGCCAGCAGCCCGTCCAGCGGCAGCAATCAGCCCCAGCATTTT,CASSPSSGSNQPQHF
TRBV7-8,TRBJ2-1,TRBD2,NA,TGTGCCAGCAGCTCTAAGCGGGAGGTGTCCTACAATGAGCAGTTCTTC,CASSSKREVSYNEQFF
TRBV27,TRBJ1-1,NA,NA,TGTGCCAGCAGCCCCTTGAGGAATCCGAACACTGAAGCTTTCTTT,CASSPLRNPNTEAFF
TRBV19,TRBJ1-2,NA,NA,TGTGCCAGTAGTATCTACCCGGACCGAAACCTCTATGGCTACACCTTC,CASSIYPDRNLYGYTF
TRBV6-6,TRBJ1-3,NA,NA,TGTGCCAGCAGTTCCCCCGACAGGCCTTCTGGAAACACCATATATTTT,CASSSPDRPSGNTIYF
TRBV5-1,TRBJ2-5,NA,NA,TGCGCCAGCAGCTCGGAGGGCCGCCAAGAGACCCAGTACTTC,CASSSEGRQETQYF
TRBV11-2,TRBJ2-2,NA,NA,TGTGCCAGCAGCTTAGCGGCAGGGACCTACACCGGGGAGCTGTTTTTT,CASSLAAGTYTGELFF
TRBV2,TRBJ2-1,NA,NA,TGTGCCAGCAAGGTTGTGGGACACGGAGAAGCAGGGCAGTTCTTC,CASKVVGHGEAGQFF
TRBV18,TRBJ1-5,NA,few,TGTGCCAGCTCACTCCTAAGGGACGATCAGCCCCAGCATTTT,CASSLLRDDQPQHF
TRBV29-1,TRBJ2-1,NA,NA,TGCAGCGACCTCAACAGGGACTACAATGAGCAGTTCTTC,CSDLNRDYNEQFF
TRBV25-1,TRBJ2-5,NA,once,TGTGCCAGCAGGACACAGGTAGAAGAGACCCAGTACTTC,CASRTQVEETQYF
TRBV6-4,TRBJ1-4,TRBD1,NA,TGTGCCAGCAGTGACTCATGGGACAGGGAGGAAAAACTGTTTTTT,CASSDSWDREEKLFF
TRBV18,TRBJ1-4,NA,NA,TGTGCCAGCTCACCAGCAGGACTAGCAACTAATGAAAAACTGTTTTTT,CASSPAGLATNEKLFF
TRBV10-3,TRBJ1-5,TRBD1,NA,TGTGCCATCAGCCCGGGACAGGGAAATCAGCCCCAGCATTTT,CAISPGQGNQPQHF
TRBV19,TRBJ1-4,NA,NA,TGTGCCAGTACCGTCGGCGGGGCCGGGAGTGAAAAACTGTTTTTT,CASTVGGAGSEKLFF
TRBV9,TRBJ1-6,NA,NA,TGTGCCAGCAGCGTAGGGAGGGGAAATCCCTATAATTCACCCCTCCACTTT,CASSVGRGNPYNSPLHF
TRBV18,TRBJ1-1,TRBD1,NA,TGTGCCAGCTCACCGACAACAGGGGCTAACACTGAAGCTTTCTTT,CASSPTTGANTEAFF
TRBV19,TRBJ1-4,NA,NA,TGTGCCAGTAGTACCCCGTCCCCAACTAATGAAAAACTGTTTTTT,CASSTPSPTNEKLFF
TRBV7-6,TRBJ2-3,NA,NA,TGTGCCAGCAGCCCCCCATCGCCGATCACCCTCAGCACAGATACGCAGTATTTT,CASSPPSPITLSTDTQYF
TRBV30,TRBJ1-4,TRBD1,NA,TGTGCCTGGGTCGGGCCGGGACAGGCGGTCGAAAAACTGTTTTTT,CAWVGPGQAVEKLFF
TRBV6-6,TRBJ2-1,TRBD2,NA,TGTGCCAGCAGCCTACTAGCGGTCACCTACAATGAGCAGTTCTTC,CASSLLAVTYNEQFF
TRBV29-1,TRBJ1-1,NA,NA,TGCAGCGTTGTCTGGCTCCCGAACACTGAAGCTTTCTTT,CSVVWLPNTEAFF
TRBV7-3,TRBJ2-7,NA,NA,TGTGCCAGCAGCCTCTCGAGCCAAGGCGAGCAGTACTTC,CASSLSSQGEQYF